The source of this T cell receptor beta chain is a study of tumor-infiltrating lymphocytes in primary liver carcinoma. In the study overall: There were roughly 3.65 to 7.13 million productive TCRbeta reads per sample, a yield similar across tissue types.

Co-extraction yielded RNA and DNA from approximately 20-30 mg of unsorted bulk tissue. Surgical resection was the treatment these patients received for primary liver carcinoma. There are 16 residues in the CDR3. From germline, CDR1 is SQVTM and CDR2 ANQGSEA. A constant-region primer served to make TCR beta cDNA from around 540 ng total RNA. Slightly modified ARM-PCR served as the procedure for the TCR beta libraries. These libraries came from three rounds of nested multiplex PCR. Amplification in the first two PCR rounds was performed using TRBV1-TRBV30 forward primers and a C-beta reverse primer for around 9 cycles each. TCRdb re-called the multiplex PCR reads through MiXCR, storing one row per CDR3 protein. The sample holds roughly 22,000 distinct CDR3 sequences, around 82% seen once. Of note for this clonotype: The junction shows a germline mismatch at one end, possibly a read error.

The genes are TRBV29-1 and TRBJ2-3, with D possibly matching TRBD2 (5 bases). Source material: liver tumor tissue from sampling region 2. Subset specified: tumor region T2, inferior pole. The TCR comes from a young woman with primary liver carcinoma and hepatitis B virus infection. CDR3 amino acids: CSTSRASRSRSDTQYF. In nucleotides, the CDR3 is TGCAGCACCTCCCGGGCTAGCAGGAGTAGATCAGATACACAGTATTTT.